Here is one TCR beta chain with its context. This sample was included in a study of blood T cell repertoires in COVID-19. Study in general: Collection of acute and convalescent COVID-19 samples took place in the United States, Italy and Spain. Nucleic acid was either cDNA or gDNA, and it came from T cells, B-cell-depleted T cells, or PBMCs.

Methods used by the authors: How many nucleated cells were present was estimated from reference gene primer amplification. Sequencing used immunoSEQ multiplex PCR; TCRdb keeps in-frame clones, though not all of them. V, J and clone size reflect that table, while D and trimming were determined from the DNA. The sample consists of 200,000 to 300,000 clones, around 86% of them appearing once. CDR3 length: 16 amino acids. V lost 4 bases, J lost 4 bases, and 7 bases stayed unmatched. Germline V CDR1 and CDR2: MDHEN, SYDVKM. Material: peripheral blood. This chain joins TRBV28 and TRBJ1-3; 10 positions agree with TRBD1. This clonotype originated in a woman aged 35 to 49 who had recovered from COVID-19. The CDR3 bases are TGTGCCAGCAGTTCCGGACAGGGGGTAGGGGGAAACACCATATATTTT. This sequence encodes CASSSGQGVGGNTIYF.